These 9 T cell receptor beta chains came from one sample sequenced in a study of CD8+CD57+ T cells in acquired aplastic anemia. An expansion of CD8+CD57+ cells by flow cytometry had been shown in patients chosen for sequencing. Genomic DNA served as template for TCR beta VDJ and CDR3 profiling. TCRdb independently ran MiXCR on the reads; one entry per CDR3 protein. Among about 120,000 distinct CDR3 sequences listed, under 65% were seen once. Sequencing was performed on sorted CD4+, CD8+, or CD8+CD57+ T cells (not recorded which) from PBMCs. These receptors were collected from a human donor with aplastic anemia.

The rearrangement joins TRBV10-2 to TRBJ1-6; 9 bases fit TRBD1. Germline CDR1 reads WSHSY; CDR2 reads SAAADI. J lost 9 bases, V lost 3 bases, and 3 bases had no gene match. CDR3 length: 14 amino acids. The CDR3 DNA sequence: TGCGCCAGCAGTGATTTGGGACAGGGTTCACCCCTCCACTTT. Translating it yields CASSDLGQGSPLHF.

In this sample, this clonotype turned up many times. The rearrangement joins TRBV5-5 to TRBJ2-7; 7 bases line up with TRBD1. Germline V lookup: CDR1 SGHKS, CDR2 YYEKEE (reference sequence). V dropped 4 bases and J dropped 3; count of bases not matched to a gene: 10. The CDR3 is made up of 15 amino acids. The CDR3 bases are TGTGCCAGCAGCATGAACCGGGACAGCGACTACGAGCAGTACTTC. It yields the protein CASSMNRDSDYEQYF.

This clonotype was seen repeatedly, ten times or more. The CDR3 loop is CATVGAEAFF. CDR3 DNA: TGTGCCACCGTGGGGGCTGAAGCTTTCTTT. This chain links TRBV19 with TRBJ1-1, with a tentative D call TRBD1 (5 bases). Germline CDR1 and CDR2: LNHDA and SQIVND (reference sequence). Trimming took off 10 bases at V and 6 bases at J, with 9 bases between the two ends. CDR3 size: 10 residues.

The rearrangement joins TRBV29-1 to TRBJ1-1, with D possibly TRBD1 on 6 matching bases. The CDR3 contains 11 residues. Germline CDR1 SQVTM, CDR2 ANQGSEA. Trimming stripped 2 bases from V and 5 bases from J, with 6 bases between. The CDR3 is CSVEQGTEAFF. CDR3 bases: TGCAGCGTTGAACAGGGGACTGAAGCTTTCTTT.

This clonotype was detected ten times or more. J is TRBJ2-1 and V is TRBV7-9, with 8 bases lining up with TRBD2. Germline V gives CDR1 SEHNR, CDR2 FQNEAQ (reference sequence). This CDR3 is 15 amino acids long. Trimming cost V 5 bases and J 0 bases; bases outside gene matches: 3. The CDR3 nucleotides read TGTGCCAGCAGCGCGGCGGGGGGCTCCTACAATGAGCAGTTCTTC. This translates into CASSAAGGSYNEQFF.

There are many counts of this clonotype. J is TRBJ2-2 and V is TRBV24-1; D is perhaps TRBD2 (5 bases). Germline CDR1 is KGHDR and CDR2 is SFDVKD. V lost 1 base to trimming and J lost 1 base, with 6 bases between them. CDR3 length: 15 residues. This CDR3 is CATSDFRGNTGELFF. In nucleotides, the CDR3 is TGTGCCACCAGTGATTTCCGGGGGAACACCGGGGAGCTGTTTTTT.

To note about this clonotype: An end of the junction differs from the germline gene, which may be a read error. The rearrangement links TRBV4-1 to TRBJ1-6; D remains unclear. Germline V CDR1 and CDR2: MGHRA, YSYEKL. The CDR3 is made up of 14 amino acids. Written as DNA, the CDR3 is TGCGCCGGCAGCCAGGCCTTGTGGAGTTCACCCCTCCACTTT. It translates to CAGSQALWSSPLHF.

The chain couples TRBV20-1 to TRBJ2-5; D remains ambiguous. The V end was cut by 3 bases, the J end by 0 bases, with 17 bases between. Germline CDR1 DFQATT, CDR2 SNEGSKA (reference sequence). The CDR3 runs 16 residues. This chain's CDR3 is CSASPNTGPYQETQYF. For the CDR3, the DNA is TGCAGTGCTAGTCCAAACACTGGTCCCTACCAAGAGACCCAGTACTTC.

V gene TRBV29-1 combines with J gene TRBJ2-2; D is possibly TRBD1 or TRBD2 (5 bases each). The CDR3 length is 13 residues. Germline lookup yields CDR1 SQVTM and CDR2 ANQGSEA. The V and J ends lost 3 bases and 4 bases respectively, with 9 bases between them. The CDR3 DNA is TGCAGCGTTGAGAGGGGCAGCACCGGGGAGCTGTTTTTT. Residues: CSVERGSTGELFF.